The 9 T cell receptor beta chains reported below all come from one sample, sequenced in a study of T cell responses to AZD1222 COVID-19 vaccine. Libraries were prepared by immunoSEQ multiplex PCR; TCRdb keeps only in-frame clonotypes and omits some of them. The sample lists 20,000 to 25,000 clones; less than 85% were seen once. Material: peripheral blood, obtained on day 0 of AZD1222 vaccination. These receptors originate from an adult in good health.

The rearrangement links TRBV7-6 to TRBJ2-1; 13 nucleotides align to TRBD2. This CDR3 spans 17 amino acids. Germline CDR1 reads SGHVS; CDR2 reads FNYEAQ. The V and J ends lost 2 bases and 7 bases, in that order; junction bases with no gene match: 8. In DNA, the CDR3 is TGTGCCAGCAGCTTACCTCGCGGACTAGCGGGGGAAAATGAGCAGTTCTTC. This encodes CASSLPRGLAGENEQFF.

The V call is TRBV19, the J call TRBJ1-5; 10 nucleotides agree with TRBD1. The CDR3 loop spans 16 amino acids. Germline V gene sequence: CDR1 LNHDA, CDR2 SQIVND (reference sequence). Trimming at V came to 5 bases and at J to 2 bases, leaving 6 bases not matched to a gene. The DNA of the CDR3 is TGTGCCAGTAGTGCGGGACAGGGGACGGGCAATCAGCCCCAGCATTTT. It codes for CASSAGQGTGNQPQHF.

The chain uses TRBV7-2 and TRBJ2-1, with 9 bases that match TRBD2. Germline V gives CDR1 SGHTA, CDR2 FQGNSA. CDR3 size: 15 residues. V lost 1 base to trimming and J lost 5 bases; unmatched junction nucleotides: 3. DNA of the CDR3: TGTGCCAGCAGCTTAGTGCTAGCGGGGAACAATGAGCAGTTCTTC. Its protein is CASSLVLAGNNEQFF. The full variable domain, its missing parts supplied by reference TRBV7-2 and TRBJ2-1, is GAGVSQSPSNKVTEKGKDVELRCDPISGHTALYWYRQSLGQGLEFLIYFQGNSAPDKSGLPSDRFSAERTGGSVSTLTIQRTQQEDSAVYLCASSLVLAGNNEQFFGPGTRLTVL.

The chain joins TRBV10-3 to TRBJ2-7; D might be TRBD2 (5 bases). This CDR3 is 16 amino acids long. The germline V gene encodes CDR1 ENHRY and CDR2 SYGVKD. The V end was cut by 3 bases, the J end by 0 bases, with 15 bases between. CDR3 sequence (DNA): TGTGCCATCAGTGACCGGACTTCCCGGAGCTCCTACGAGCAGTACTTC. Protein sequence: CAISDRTSRSSYEQYF.

The count of this clone is one. The genes are TRBV5-4 and TRBJ2-1; 15 positions match TRBD2. The CDR3 is made up of 20 amino acids. Germline V gene data show CDR1 as SGHNT and CDR2 as YYREEE (reference sequence). Germline trimming cut 0 bases from V and 1 base from J; bases unmatched to any gene: 8. The CDR3 spells CASSLAGTSGRLRSYNEQFF. DNA for the CDR3: TGTGCCAGCAGCTTGGCCGGGACTAGCGGGAGGCTGAGGTCCTACAATGAGCAGTTCTTC.

The chain employs TRBV7-8 and TRBJ1-4; a weak D match, TRBD1 (5 bases). With 6 bases removed from V and 0 bases from J, the gap between germline ends came to 14 bases. CDR3 length: 16 amino acids. Germline V gene data show CDR1 as SGHVS and CDR2 as FQNEAQ. This CDR3 reads CASRRQGGSTNEKLFF. The CDR3 DNA follows: TGTGCCAGCAGACGTCAGGGTGGTTCAACTAATGAAAAACTGTTTTTT.

The chain links TRBV6-2 or TRBV6-3 to TRBJ2-1, with 15 bases fitting TRBD2. CDR1 is MNHEY and CDR2 is SVGEGT in the germline V gene. This CDR3 region has 18 residues. After removal of 3 bases from V and 0 bases from J, the junction contained 3 bases not matched to a gene. The DNA of the CDR3 is TGTGCCAGCAGTTATCGGACTAGCGGGAGGGCCTCCTACAATGAGCAGTTCTTC. It translates to CASSYRTSGRASYNEQFF.

The chain links TRBV30 to TRBJ2-2; D remains ambiguous. CDR3 length: 13 residues. Germline assignment: CDR1 GTSNPN and CDR2 SVGIG (reference sequence). V shed 4 bases and J shed 7 bases, with 13 bases lying between them. The DNA of the CDR3 is TGTGCCTGGACCATAGGGCCATACGGGGAGCTGTTTTTT. Protein: CAWTIGPYGELFF. Full variable domain (remainder filled in from reference TRBV30 and TRBJ2-2): SQTIHQWPATLVQPVGSPLSLECTVEGTSNPNLYWYRQAAGRGLQLLFYSVGIGQISSEVPQNLSASRPQDRQFILSSKKLLLSDSGFYLCAWTIGPYGELFFGEGSRLTVL.

In this sample, this clone turned up a few times. The chain has TRBV11-2 and TRBJ1-1; D possibly corresponds to TRBD1 (6 bases). V was shortened by 5 bases and J by 0 bases, with 10 bases between the two germline ends. The germline CDR1 and CDR2 sequences are SGHAT and FQNNGV. The CDR3 extends over 14 amino acids. In DNA form, the CDR3 reads TGTGCCAGCAGCGCGGGACAAGTGAACACTGAAGCTTTCTTT. This encodes CASSAGQVNTEAFF.